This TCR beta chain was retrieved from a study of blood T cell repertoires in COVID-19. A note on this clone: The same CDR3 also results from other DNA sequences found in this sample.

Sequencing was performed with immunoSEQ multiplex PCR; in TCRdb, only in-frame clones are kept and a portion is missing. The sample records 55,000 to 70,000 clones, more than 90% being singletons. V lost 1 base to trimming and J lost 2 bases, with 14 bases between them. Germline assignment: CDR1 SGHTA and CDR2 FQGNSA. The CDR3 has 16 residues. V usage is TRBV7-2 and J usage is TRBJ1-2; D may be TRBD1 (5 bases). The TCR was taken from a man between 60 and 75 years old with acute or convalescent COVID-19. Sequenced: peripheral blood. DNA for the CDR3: TGTGCCAGCAGCTTAGTTCCGGAGGGGCGAAACTATGGCTACACCTTC. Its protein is CASSLVPEGRNYGYTF.